This T cell receptor (beta chain) was identified during a study of follicular helper T cells after annual influenza vaccination. This CDR3 has 12 residues. Trimming shortened V by 0 bases and J by 4 bases, and 5 bases separated the two germline ends. CDR1 is SGHRS and CDR2 is YFSETQ in the germline V gene. The data were produced by immunoSEQ multiplex PCR, yet TCRdb's version contains in-frame clones alone and is incomplete. The data hold approximately 9,000 clones, with 65% to 85% observed a single time. Time point given: 2014-2015 season, 7 days after vaccination. V is TRBV5-1 and J is TRBJ2-7, with unresolved D. The material was CXCR5+ CD38- circulating T follicular helper cells from blood, obtained 7 days after influenza vaccination. Stated subset: circulating Tfh, non-naive CD4+CXCR5+PD-1+ (ICOS+CD38+ or ICOS-CD38-). This clonotype was sampled from an adult who received the influenza vaccine. The CDR3 protein is CASSLEMYEQYF. CDR3 in DNA: TGCGCCAGCAGCTTGGAGATGTACGAGCAGTACTTC.